What follows is one T cell receptor beta chain and its context. This specimen comes from a study of cytomegalovirus exposure and HLA in healthy donors. PCR employed 60 Vbeta and 13 Jbeta primers. Libraries were prepared by immunoSEQ multiplex PCR; TCRdb keeps only in-frame clonotypes and omits some of them. The sample lists around 95,000 clones, 74% occurring once. This CDR3 contains 13 residues. Germline V CDR1 and CDR2: LNHDA, SQIVND (reference sequence). The V gene lost 3 bases and the J gene lost 5 bases, with 8 bases spanning the gap. Sequencing was performed on PBMCs. The chain couples TRBV19 to TRBJ2-1, with D maybe TRBD1 (5 bases). The sequence was collected from a male donor in good health and CMV-seronegative. The CDR3 nucleotides are TGTGCCAGTAGTATGACAGCCAACAATGAGCAGTTCTTC. This encodes CASSMTANNEQFF.